The present T cell receptor (beta chain) was sequenced within a study of blood T cell repertoires in COVID-19. Study overall: Sites across the United States, Italy and Spain contributed samples from acute and convalescent COVID-19.

How the authors handled the data: How many nucleated cells were present was estimated from reference gene primer amplification. Clones were read by immunoSEQ multiplex PCR, and TCRdb kept only the in-frame ones, dropping some. D and trimming come from the DNA, and the V and J calls and clone size come from that table. The sample has approximately 260,000 clones, 89% seen once. The CDR3 is 16 amino acids. V dropped 2 bases and J dropped 6; count of bases not matched to a gene: 4. Germline loops: CDR1 MNHEY, CDR2 SVGAGI. Source material: peripheral blood. The rearrangement joins TRBV6-5 to TRBJ2-2; 12 bases agree with TRBD1. This receptor was obtained from a woman aged 40-49 years who had recovered from COVID-19. The CDR3 is CASSYRDRGRPGELFF. DNA of the CDR3: TGTGCCAGCAGTTACCGGGACAGGGGGCGACCCGGGGAGCTGTTTTTT.